Listed here are 31 T cell receptor beta chains from one sample, sequenced in a study of shared clonotypes between healthy human individuals. Generated by immunoSEQ multiplex PCR, the TCRdb table keeps only in-frame clones and is missing some. Among about 2 million clones, about 95% were seen once, and the ten largest hold more than 0.95%. Naive CD8 cells, CD45RO-negative and positively selected for CCR7, excluded terminally differentiated effector memory CD45RA+ cells. Sequenced: naive CD8+ T cells sorted from blood. These receptor sequences come from a man aged 18-30 years in good health.

On this clone itself: The sample contains more than one DNA sequence encoding this CDR3. The chain uses TRBV13 and TRBJ2-7, with 8 bases aligning to TRBD1. This CDR3 is built from 14 residues. Germline values: CDR1 PRHDT, CDR2 FYEKMQ (reference sequence). V was clipped by 5 bases and J by 4 bases; unmatched bases: 7. The CDR3 sequence: CASSPDRVSYEQYF. DNA for the CDR3: TGTGCCAGCAGCCCGGACAGGGTGAGTTACGAGCAGTACTTC.

The chain recombines TRBV6-5 with TRBJ2-7; D might be TRBD2 (7 bases). Trimming removed 4 bases from V and 5 bases from J, with 18 bases in between. Per germline, CDR1 MNHEY and CDR2 SVGAGI. The CDR3 is 15 residues long. The DNA of the CDR3 is TGTGCCAGCAGTTCCGGGGAGGGGGTCCTAAACGAGCAGTACTTC. Amino acids: CASSSGEGVLNEQYF.

With regard to this clone: The same CDR3 is also encoded by other DNA sequences in this sample. The chain couples TRBV19 to TRBJ1-1; D call uncertain. The V and J ends lost 8 bases and 1 base respectively, with 8 bases between them. The CDR3 is 12 amino acids. In germline, CDR1 is LNHDA, CDR2 SQIVND (reference sequence). CDR3 sequence (DNA): TGTGCCAGTCGGACGGGGAACACTGAAGCTTTCTTT. It translates to CASRTGNTEAFF.

V usage is TRBV27 and J usage is TRBJ1-1, with D perhaps matching TRBD1 (6 bases). The CDR3 length is 13 residues. V dropped 3 bases and J dropped 4 bases, with 9 bases sitting between them. Germline lookup yields CDR1 MNHEY and CDR2 SMNVEV (reference sequence). The CDR3 bases are TGTGCCAGCAGTTTTAGGGGGACCACTGAAGCTTTCTTT. Its protein product is CASSFRGTTEAFF.

This clone was detected only a few times. The chain joins TRBV28 to TRBJ2-7; 8 bases align to TRBD1. This CDR3 spans 14 amino acids. Losses at the gene ends were 4 bases for V and 5 bases for J; bases not matched to a gene: 7. Germline V gene lookup returns CDR1 MDHEN and CDR2 SYDVKM. The CDR3 sequence is CASSSTGVDDEQYF. In DNA, the CDR3 is TGTGCCAGCAGTTCGACAGGGGTCGACGACGAGCAGTACTTC.

The chain carries TRBV27 and TRBJ1-6; D is ambiguous. V was clipped by 2 bases and J by 9 bases, with 14 bases between them. In germline, CDR1 is MNHEY, CDR2 SMNVEV (reference sequence). The CDR3 is 15 residues long. CDR3 in amino acids: CASSLSLGGSSPLHF. The CDR3 DNA sequence: TGTGCCAGCAGTTTAAGTTTGGGTGGAAGTTCACCCCTCCACTTT.

V and J are TRBV4-1 and TRBJ1-1; D might be TRBD1 (6 bases). Germline V CDR1 and CDR2: MGHRA, YSYEKL. The germline V and J ends were trimmed by 2 bases and 8 bases, with 9 bases remaining between them. The CDR3 totals 12 residues. CDR3 bases: TGCGCCAGCAGCCAAACAGGGAGGGAAGCTTTCTTT. Protein sequence: CASSQTGREAFF.

The chain carries TRBV28 and TRBJ2-5; possible D gene TRBD2, 7 bases. The CDR3 extends over 15 amino acids. The germline gives CDR1 MDHEN, CDR2 SYDVKM. Trimming stripped 3 bases from V and 5 bases from J, with 16 bases between. CDR3 region: CASSFWAGDYETQYF. CDR3 DNA sequence: TGTGCCAGCAGTTTTTGGGCAGGGGACTACGAGACCCAGTACTTC.

The chain is built from TRBV11-2 and TRBJ1-3, with D hard to call. V was shortened by 2 bases and J by 7 bases, with 12 bases between the two germline ends. CDR1 SGHAT and CDR2 FQNNGV come from the germline V gene. The CDR3 length is 14 residues. The CDR3 sequence: CASSLMASGNTIYF. CDR3 nucleotides: TGTGCCAGCAGCTTAATGGCCTCCGGGAACACCATATATTTT. Complete variable domain (other parts from reference TRBV11-2 and TRBJ1-3): EAGVAQSPRYKIIEKRQSVAFWCNPISGHATLYWYQQILGQGPKLLIQFQNNGVVDDSQLPKDRFSAERLKGVDSTLKIQPAKLEDSAVYLCASSLMASGNTIYFGEGSWLTVV.

This chain joins TRBV29-1 and TRBJ2-2; 12 nucleotides line up with TRBD2. This CDR3 has 16 amino acids. After removal of 4 bases from V and 4 bases from J, the junction contained 7 bases not matched to a gene. Looked up from germline, CDR1 is SQVTM and CDR2 is ANQGSEA. DNA of the CDR3: TGCAGCGTTGTTTTCGCTAGCGGGAGGGCCACCGGGGAGCTGTTTTTT. This sequence encodes CSVVFASGRATGELFF.

The genes are TRBV10-1 and TRBJ2-1; tentative D call: TRBD2 (5 bases). Trimming left V 4 bases short and J 5 bases short, with 15 bases between. CDR1 WNHNN and CDR2 SYGVQD come from the germline V gene (reference sequence). The CDR3 length is 15 residues. The CDR3 DNA follows: TGCGCCAGCAGTGGGAGGTGGCGGCCTGACAATGAGCAGTTCTTC. Translation: CASSGRWRPDNEQFF.

The chain has TRBV5-6 and TRBJ1-2, with D possibly being TRBD1 (6 bases). Per germline, CDR1 SGHDT and CDR2 YYEEEE. The CDR3 has 15 residues. The V gene lost 1 base and the J gene lost 6 bases, with 16 bases spanning the gap. Here the CDR3 DNA reads TGTGCCAGCAGCTTGTGGACAGCCCATGTGGATGGCTACACCTTC. This encodes CASSLWTAHVDGYTF. Drawing the rest from reference TRBV5-6 and TRBJ1-2, the complete variable domain is DAGVTQSPTHLIKTRGQQVTLRCSPKSGHDTVSWYQQALGQGPQFIFQYYEEEERQRGNFPDRFSGHQFPNYSSELNVNALLLGDSALYLCASSLWTAHVDGYTFGSGTRLTVV.

J is TRBJ2-5 and V is TRBV27; no clear D gene. The CDR3 covers 16 residues. Trimming removed 3 bases from V and 3 bases from J, with 17 bases in between. Germline assignment: CDR1 MNHEY and CDR2 SMNVEV (reference sequence). Here the CDR3 reads CASSFYRILRKETQYF. The CDR3 DNA reads TGTGCCAGCAGTTTTTATAGGATCTTGAGAAAAGAGACCCAGTACTTC.

J is TRBJ2-1 and V is TRBV6-1, with D possibly TRBD1 on 6 matching bases. CDR3 length: 14 residues. V lost 6 bases and J lost 4, with 13 bases in between. The germline gives CDR1 MNHNS, CDR2 SASEGT. CDR3 protein: CASRPDDRYNEQFF. CDR3 DNA sequence: TGTGCCAGCAGACCCGACGACAGGTACAATGAGCAGTTCTTC.

The V call is TRBV30, the J call TRBJ1-4, with a possible D match to TRBD1 (6 bases). Trimming shortened V by 2 bases and J by 0 bases, and 7 bases separated the two germline ends. Germline loops: CDR1 GTSNPN, CDR2 SVGIG (reference sequence). This CDR3 has 14 amino acids. CDR3 sequence: CAWSPGATNEKLFF. The CDR3 region has the DNA TGTGCCTGGAGTCCAGGGGCAACTAATGAAAAACTGTTTTTT.

Concerning this clone: One junction end disagrees with the germline gene, perhaps due to a read error. V and J are TRBV7-7 and TRBJ2-7, with 7 bases identical to TRBD2. The CDR3 length is 15 residues. CDR1 and CDR2 from the germline V gene are SSHAT and FNYEAQ (reference sequence). Here the CDR3 reads CASSFGLGEGYEQYF. The CDR3 DNA sequence: TGTGCTAGCAGCTTTGGGTTAGGGGAGGGGTACGAGCAGTACTTC.

The table lists this clone with a count of one. The chain recombines TRBV2 with TRBJ2-7; a possible D gene is TRBD1 (5 bases). The CDR3 sequence is 16 residues long. V lost 2 bases, J lost 6 bases, and 20 bases lay in between. CDR1 is SNHLY, CDR2 FYNNEI, per germline. The CDR3 is CASSEKHGRVNGEQYF. As DNA, the CDR3 is TGTGCCAGCAGTGAAAAACATGGCAGGGTAAATGGCGAGCAGTACTTC.

This chain connects TRBV7-2 to TRBJ1-1, with no clear D. Germline V gene lookup returns CDR1 SGHTA and CDR2 FQGNSA. This CDR3 has 15 amino acids. The V end lost 2 bases, the J end lost 1 base, and 11 bases lay between the germline ends. CDR3 protein: CASSLLVVGNTEAFF. CDR3 DNA: TGTGCCAGCAGCTTACTCGTAGTAGGGAACACTGAAGCTTTCTTT.

This clone was seen once. V and J are TRBV27 and TRBJ2-4, with 8 bases lining up with TRBD1. The V gene end was trimmed by 5 bases and the J gene end by 0 bases; junction bases not matched to a gene: 12. Germline CDR1 reads MNHEY; CDR2 reads SMNVEV (reference sequence). This CDR3 is 18 amino acids long. The CDR3 sequence: CASSPGQVDPLAKNIQYF. In DNA, the CDR3 is TGTGCCAGCAGTCCGGGACAGGTGGACCCTCTAGCCAAAAACATTCAGTACTTC.

This rearrangement joins TRBV15 to TRBJ2-1, with a weak D call TRBD2 (6 bases). The germline V gene encodes CDR1 LNHNV and CDR2 YYDKDF (reference sequence). The CDR3 extends over 17 amino acids. V lost 0 bases to trimming and J lost 6 bases, with 18 bases between them. The DNA for the CDR3 is TGTGCCACCAGCAGAGATCTGGGCAGGGAGGAAAGCAATGAGCAGTTCTTC. It yields the protein CATSRDLGREESNEQFF.

The J gene is TRBJ2-5, the V gene TRBV29-1, with a possible D match to TRBD1 (5 bases). This CDR3 region has 12 residues. Trimming removed 7 bases at V and 2 bases at J, with 11 bases between. Per the germline V gene, CDR1 is SQVTM and CDR2 is ANQGSEA. CDR3 in amino acids: CSGGASQETQYF. In DNA, the CDR3 is TGCAGCGGTGGGGCTAGTCAAGAGACCCAGTACTTC.

The chain couples TRBV5-6 to TRBJ1-2; D uncertain. V was shortened by 4 bases and J by 7 bases, with 8 bases between the two germline ends. The V gene's germline CDR1 is SGHDT and CDR2 YYEEEE. This CDR3 region has 11 residues. The CDR3 DNA is TGTGCCAGCAGCCTCTCGGGTGGCTACACCTTC. Protein sequence: CASSLSGGYTF.

V usage is TRBV7-6 and J usage is TRBJ1-6; 9 nucleotides line up with TRBD1. V shed 2 bases, J shed 1 base, and the junction held 3 bases outside the gene matches. This CDR3 spans 17 amino acids. CDR1 is SGHVS and CDR2 is FNYEAQ in the germline V gene. For the CDR3, the DNA is TGTGCCAGCAGCTTAACAGACAGGGGGTCCTATAATTCACCCCTCCACTTT. It codes for CASSLTDRGSYNSPLHF. The variable domain in full, completed from reference TRBV7-6 and TRBJ1-6, reads GAGVSQSPRYKVTKRGQDVALRCDPISGHVSLYWYRQALGQGPEFLTYFNYEAQQDKSGLPNDRFSAERPEGSISTLTIQRTEQRDSAMYRCASSLTDRGSYNSPLHFGNGTRLTVT.

The chain combines TRBV6-5 with TRBJ2-7, with 8 bases identical to TRBD2. Germline V lookup: CDR1 MNHEY, CDR2 SVGAGI. This CDR3 comprises 13 residues. V trimming: 5 bases; J trimming: 6 bases; junction bases outside the gene matches: 6. CDR3: CASSTTGGIEQYF. The CDR3 coding sequence is TGTGCCAGCAGTACCACGGGGGGGATCGAGCAGTACTTC.

The rearrangement joins TRBV7-8 to TRBJ2-7; D is undetermined. V was clipped by 5 bases and J by 4 bases, with 12 bases between them. Germline V gene sequence: CDR1 SGHVS, CDR2 FQNEAQ. CDR3 length: 13 amino acids. This CDR3 is CASSPDLRYEQYF. The DNA of the CDR3 is TGTGCCAGCAGCCCCGACCTTAGATACGAGCAGTACTTC.

CDR3 DNA: TGTGCCAGCAGTTACTTGGGACTAGCCCGTCCGGATACGCAGTATTTT. As protein: CASSYLGLARPDTQYF. The chain has TRBV6-5 and TRBJ2-3; 9 bases line up with TRBD2. CDR3 length: 16 amino acids. Trimming cost V 1 base and J 6 bases; bases outside gene matches: 8. Per germline, CDR1 MNHEY and CDR2 SVGAGI.

For the CDR3, the DNA is TGTGCCAGCTCGCGCGACAGGGGAATTTGCGAGCAGTACTTC. Amino acids: CASSRDRGICEQYF. The chain combines TRBV18 with TRBJ2-7; 8 positions match TRBD1. V lost 6 bases to trimming and J lost 6 bases; unmatched junction nucleotides: 10. CDR1 and CDR2 (germline): KGHSH, LQKENI. This CDR3 comprises 14 residues.

The chain has TRBV5-8 and TRBJ1-5; possibly TRBD1 for D (6 bases). From germline, CDR1 is SGHTS and CDR2 YDEGEE. V was clipped by 5 bases and J by 1 base, with 19 bases between them. The CDR3 extends over 17 amino acids. CDR3 nucleotides: TGTGCCAGCAGTAATCCTGAGGGGGTGGGGAGCAATCAGCCCCAGCATTTT. Translating it yields CASSNPEGVGSNQPQHF. The full variable domain, rest sourced from reference TRBV5-8 and TRBJ1-5, is EAGVTQSPTHLIKTRGQQATLRCSPISGHTSVYWYQQALGLGLQFLLWYDEGEERNRGNFPPRFSGRQFPNYSSELNVNALELEDSALYLCASSNPEGVGSNQPQHFGDGTRLSIL.

For this clone: The sample has other DNA sequences that encode this CDR3 too. This chain joins TRBV28 and TRBJ2-7; 11 bases match TRBD2. The germline V gene encodes CDR1 MDHEN and CDR2 SYDVKM. The CDR3 has 15 amino acids. The ends lost 3 bases at V and 2 bases at J; junction bases unmatched: 3. The CDR3 nucleotides read TGTGCCAGCAGTTTCTTAGCGGGGGGGACCTACGAGCAGTACTTC. It encodes CASSFLAGGTYEQYF.

This clone showed up just once. CDR3 region: CATSRDLGQGYEQYF. DNA of the CDR3: TGTGCCACCAGCAGAGATCTCGGACAGGGGTACGAGCAGTACTTC. The chain is built from TRBV15 and TRBJ2-7, with 9 nucleotides matching TRBD1. Unmatched junction bases numbered 4, after V lost 0 bases and J lost 4 bases. Germline CDR1 reads LNHNV; CDR2 reads YYDKDF (reference sequence). The CDR3 consists of 15 residues.

The V and J genes are TRBV9 and TRBJ1-5; D is perhaps TRBD1 (5 bases). The CDR3 contains 15 residues. V lost 4 bases and J lost 0, with 11 bases in between. CDR1 and CDR2 from the germline V gene are SGDLS and YYNGEE. CDR3 in amino acids: CASSPTEHSNQPQHF. The CDR3 DNA reads as TGTGCCAGCAGCCCGACAGAGCATAGCAATCAGCCCCAGCATTTT.